This TCR beta chain was recovered during a study of early T cells in non-severe SARS-CoV-2 infection. Overall study context: Unsorted whole blood bulk RNA was sequenced, with unpaired chains.

This clonotype was observed at least ten times. What it recognizes is unknown. Overall study findings and caveats: Sequences matched to VDJdb favored anti-spike CD8 responses, while private and CD4 specificities were missed.

CDR3 size: 14 residues. V was shortened by 1 base and J by 2 bases, with 5 bases between the two germline ends. From germline, CDR1 is WNHNN and CDR2 SYGVQD (reference sequence). The library protocol tagged individual cDNA molecules with unique molecular identifiers. TCRdb analysed the 5' RACE reads with MiXCR anew, one entry per CDR3 protein. The sample yields some 60,000 distinct CDR3 sequences, 10% to 15% seen once. The chain recombines TRBV10-1 with TRBJ2-2, with D hard to call. Sequencing used whole blood. The TCR sequence derives from an adult who was a healthcare worker with PCR-confirmed SARS-CoV-2 infection or an uninfected control (not recorded which). The CDR3 bases are TGCGCCAGCAGTGAGTGGCTTAACACCGGGGAGCTGTTTTTT. Encoded protein: CASSEWLNTGELFF.